What follows are 9 T cell receptor beta chains derived from one specimen sequenced in a study of response to subunit inactivated influenza vaccine (dated 2018 in TCRdb). Libraries were made using RT-PCR. For sequencing, an Illumina HiSeq 2500 was employed. TCRdb passed the public sequencing reads through fastp at Q25 and MiXCR, retaining productive beta sequences. When rows share a CDR3 protein, they turn into one entry using the most common DNA and genes. The sample data list hundreds of thousands of distinct CDR3 sequences, and around 14% of these were observed just once. The ten biggest clones cover 9.5% to 13% of the sample. The sample in question was PBMCs from blood, obtained 12 days after vaccination. The receptors originated from a man aged 45 to 65 who received an inactivated influenza vaccine. Donor details come from another sample of the same person, matched by shared clones.

In its sample, this clonotype was seen a few times. V usage is TRBV6-5 and J usage is TRBJ2-7; D may be TRBD1 (6 bases). The germline V and J ends were trimmed by 0 bases and 3 bases, with 15 bases remaining between them. Germline V gene sequence: CDR1 MNHEY, CDR2 SVGAGI. The CDR3 sequence is 16 residues long. The CDR3 reads CASSYSTGLRGYEQYF. The DNA of the CDR3 is TGTGCCAGCAGTTACTCCACAGGGTTACGGGGCTACGAGCAGTACTTC.

The chain carries TRBV12-3 or TRBV12-4 and TRBJ1-1; unclear D gene. The V end was cut by 3 bases, the J end by 1 base, with 9 bases between. The CDR3 runs 14 residues. The CDR3 DNA reads as TGTGCCAGCAGTTTTAGTGGGAAGAACACTGAAGCTTTCTTT. Translating gives CASSFSGKNTEAFF.

The J gene is TRBJ2-2, the V gene TRBV12-3 or TRBV12-4; weak D call: TRBD2 (5 bases). The CDR3 has 12 residues. The ends were cut back, 8 bases at V and 7 bases at J, with 11 bases in the middle. CDR3 protein: CASGSRIGELFF. DNA for the CDR3: TGTGCCAGCGGGAGTCGGATCGGGGAGCTGTTTTTT.

V is TRBV18 and J is TRBJ2-3, with D unresolved. This CDR3 has 14 amino acids. Germline V gene lookup returns CDR1 KGHSH and CDR2 LQKENI. V was pared by 0 bases and J by 6 bases, with 10 bases between. The CDR3 loop reads CASSPPHGRDTQYF. The CDR3 nucleotides read TGTGCCAGCTCACCACCCCACGGGCGGGATACGCAGTATTTT. Full variable domain (missing parts from reference TRBV18 and TRBJ2-3): NAGVMQNPRHLVRRRGQEARLRCSPMKGHSHVYWYRQLPEEGLKFMVYLQKENIIDESGMPKERFSAEFPKEGPSILRIQQVVRGDSAAYFCASSPPHGRDTQYFGPGTRLTVL.

This clonotype turned up a few times. The J gene is TRBJ1-1, the V gene TRBV11-2; unclear D gene. The V end lost 0 bases, the J end lost 9 bases, and 14 bases lay between the germline ends. This CDR3 is built from 14 residues. Looked up from germline, CDR1 is SGHAT and CDR2 is FQNNGV. CDR3 in DNA: TGTGCCAGCAGCTTAGATAGTAGAGGCAGGCAAGCTTTCTTT. Protein sequence: CASSLDSRGRQAFF.

This clonotype was seen only once. The chain links TRBV7-8 to TRBJ2-7; tentative D call: TRBD1 (6 bases). The CDR3 is 15 amino acids. CDR1 SGHVS and CDR2 FQNEAQ come from the germline V gene. Trimming removed 5 bases at V and 1 base at J, with 15 bases between. CDR3 amino acids: CASSLDLGQSYEQYF. CDR3 DNA: TGTGCCAGCAGCCTCGACCTCGGACAGTCCTACGAGCAGTACTTC.

V gene TRBV29-1 combines with J gene TRBJ2-7; 11 nucleotides agree with TRBD1. Germline V gene sequence: CDR1 SQVTM, CDR2 ANQGSEA. The CDR3 contains 14 residues. V dropped 7 bases and J dropped 6; count of bases not matched to a gene: 11. The CDR3 DNA reads TGCAGCGGCTTGGTAGGGACAGGGGGGAGCGAGCAGTACTTC. Protein product: CSGLVGTGGSEQYF.

In this sample, this clonotype turned up a few times. This chain links TRBV10-2 with TRBJ2-6, with D uncertain. V was shortened by 0 bases and J by 0 bases, with 6 bases between the two germline ends. CDR1 is WSHSY, CDR2 SAAADI, per germline. The CDR3 spans 16 residues. The CDR3 bases are TGCGCCAGCAGTGAGTCGAGTGTCTCTGGGGCCAACGTCCTGACTTTC. Its translation: CASSESSVSGANVLTF.

This clonotype was counted a few times. The chain uses TRBV20-1 and TRBJ2-7; 7 bases agree with TRBD2. The CDR3 is made up of 14 amino acids. Germline CDR1 reads DFQATT; CDR2 reads SNEGSKA (reference sequence). Trimming cost V 8 bases and J 0 bases; bases outside gene matches: 10. CDR3 sequence: CSKNRLAHSYEQYF. CDR3 in DNA: TGCAGTAAAAACCGACTAGCACACTCCTACGAGCAGTACTTC.